This T cell receptor (beta chain) appears in the sequencing data of a study of T cell repertoires in cytomegalovirus infection. Study at large: Public TCR beta signature analysis indicated the presence of both CMV infection and matching HLA type.

TCRdb analysed the reads with MiXCR anew, one entry per CDR3 protein. The sample carries some 300,000 distinct CDR3 sequences, about 8.8% recorded once. Deletions cut 0 bases from V and 4 bases from J, with 10 bases between. This CDR3 contains 14 residues. Germline V lookup: CDR1 SGHTA, CDR2 FQGNSA. Many counts were recorded for this clonotype. The origin of this receptor is a human donor in good health (CMV status not recorded). Some clones in this sample may be carry-over from other donors' samples. The sample consisted of PBMCs. The chain has TRBV7-2 and TRBJ2-7; no firm D call. The CDR3 loop reads CASSLASGGYEQYV. CDR3 bases: TGTGCCAGCAGCTTAGCCTCGGGCGGATACGAGCAGTACGTC.